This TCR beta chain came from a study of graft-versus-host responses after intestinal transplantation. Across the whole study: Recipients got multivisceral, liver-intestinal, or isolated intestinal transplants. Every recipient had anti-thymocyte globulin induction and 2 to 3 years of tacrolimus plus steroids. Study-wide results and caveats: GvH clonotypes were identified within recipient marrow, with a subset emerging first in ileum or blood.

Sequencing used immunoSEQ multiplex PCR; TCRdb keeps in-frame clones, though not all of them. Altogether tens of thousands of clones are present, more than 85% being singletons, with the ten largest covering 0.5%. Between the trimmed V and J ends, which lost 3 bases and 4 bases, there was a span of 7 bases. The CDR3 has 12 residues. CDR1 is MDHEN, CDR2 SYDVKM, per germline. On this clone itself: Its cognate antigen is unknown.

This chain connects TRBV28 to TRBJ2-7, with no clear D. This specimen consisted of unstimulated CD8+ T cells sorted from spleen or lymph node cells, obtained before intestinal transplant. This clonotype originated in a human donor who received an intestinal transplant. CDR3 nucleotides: TGTGCCAGCAGTTTCTACGGGTACGAGCAGTACTTC. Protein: CASSFYGYEQYF.